The sequence of this TCR beta chain was determined in a study of blood T cell repertoires in COVID-19. Study-level information: Samples of COVID-19 (acute and convalescent) were obtained from the United States, Italy and Spain. T cells, B-cell-depleted T cells, or PBMCs supplied cDNA or gDNA.

In the authors' methods: From reference gene primer amplification, estimates of nucleated cell counts were derived. Produced via immunoSEQ multiplex PCR; TCRdb's table is partial and in-frame only. V and J calls and clone size follow that table, whereas D and trimming were derived from the DNA. Of over 250,000 clones listed, approximately 92% are singletons. It was during active infection that Seattle patients were enrolled and then longitudinally followed. The germline V gene encodes CDR1 MRHNA and CDR2 SNTAGT. The CDR3 length is 15 residues. V trimming: 4 bases; J trimming: 2 bases; junction bases outside the gene matches: 5.

The specimen sequenced was peripheral blood. The TCR originated in a person aged 18-35 years with COVID-19, enrolled during active disease. V and J are TRBV6-4 and TRBJ2-3, with TRBD2 matching 8 bases. In DNA form, the CDR3 reads TGTGCCAGCAGTGGGACAGCGGGAGCCACAGATACGCAGTATTTT. Amino acid sequence: CASSGTAGATDTQYF.